One and the same sample provided the 5 T cell receptor beta chains below, sequenced in a study of cytomegalovirus exposure and HLA in healthy donors (dated 2017 in TCRdb). Libraries were made using the immunoSEQ multiplex PCR assay. The multiplex PCR relied on a mix of 60 forward primers for TCR Vbeta segments and 13 reverse primers for TCR Jbeta segments. TCRdb obtained this table from immuneACCESS and retained in-frame rearrangements with V and J assigned. These tables miss some clones; where compared with another copy, unresolved V genes account for less than half of the shortfall, and the remainder is unexplained. A total of about 150,000 clones appear in this sample, around 85% of them only once. Around 2.3% of the sample is held by the ten biggest clonotypes. Specimen: PBMCs. These receptors originate from a male donor in good health and CMV-seronegative.

The rearrangement joins TRBV25-1 to TRBJ1-5, with D maybe TRBD1 (5 bases). This CDR3 comprises 12 residues. The ends were cut back, 1 base at V and 11 bases at J, with 9 bases in the middle. Germline values: CDR1 MGHDK, CDR2 SYGVNS. The CDR3 reads CASSESSGAQHF. CDR3 nucleotide sequence: TGTGCCAGCAGTGAATCCTCGGGGGCCCAGCATTTT. Full variable domain (outside the CDR3, taken from reference TRBV25-1 and TRBJ1-5): EADIYQTPRYLVIGTGKKITLECSQTMGHDKMYWYQQDPGMELHLIHYSYGVNSTEKGDLSSESTVSRIRTEHFPLTLESARPSHTSQYLCASSESSGAQHFGDGTRLSIL.

The chain couples TRBV7-8 to TRBJ2-7; D is perhaps TRBD1 (6 bases). Trimming cost V 1 base and J 2 bases, with 12 bases left between them. CDR3 length equals 15 residues. Germline-derived CDR1 and CDR2 are SGHVS and FQNEAQ. Here the CDR3 reads CASSLGGTSPYEQYF. The CDR3 bases are TGTGCCAGCAGCTTAGGGGGGACAAGTCCCTACGAGCAGTACTTC.

A few counts support this clone. The J gene is TRBJ1-2, the V gene TRBV9; 8 positions match TRBD1. Looked up from germline, CDR1 is SGDLS and CDR2 is YYNGEE. CDR3 length: 15 residues. V lost 4 bases and J lost 2; bases outside the gene matches: 7. CDR3 loop: CASSTLRQGNYGYTF. CDR3 bases: TGTGCCAGCAGCACCTTAAGACAGGGGAACTATGGCTACACCTTC.

CDR3 loop: CAGGRGIYGYTF. The DNA for the CDR3 is TGTGCCGGGGGACGGGGGATCTATGGCTACACCTTC. This chain joins TRBV6-6 and TRBJ1-2, with D possibly being TRBD1 (5 bases). Trimming pared 11 bases from V and 4 bases from J, leaving 14 bases between. Germline-derived CDR1 and CDR2 are MNHNY and SVGAGI (reference sequence). This CDR3 comprises 12 residues.

V usage is TRBV7-9 and J usage is TRBJ1-1; 7 bases are shared with TRBD1. Germline V gives CDR1 SEHNR, CDR2 FQNEAQ (reference sequence). This CDR3 is built from 14 residues. Unmatched junction bases numbered 4, after V lost 5 bases and J lost 1 base. CDR3 protein: CASSAQGGNTEAFF. The CDR3 DNA is TGTGCCAGCAGCGCTCAGGGGGGGAACACTGAAGCTTTCTTT.